Detailed here is one T cell receptor beta chain. The data were taken from a study of blood T cell repertoires in COVID-19. On the study more broadly: The samples span acute and convalescent COVID-19 from the United States, Italy and Spain. PBMCs, B-cell-depleted T cells, or T cells were the source of the cDNA or gDNA that made up the material.

From germline, CDR1 is SGHNT and CDR2 YENEEA. The CDR3 is 14 residues long. The trim removed 4 bases at V and 6 bases at J, leaving 4 bases unmatched. Assay used: immunoSEQ multiplex PCR; TCRdb lists only in-frame clones, some missing. Of 90,000 to 140,000 clones listed, roughly 79% are singletons. This TCR was sampled from an older woman with acute or convalescent COVID-19. The V and J genes are TRBV11-3 and TRBJ1-5, with TRBD1 matching over 9 bases. Sequencing input: peripheral blood. The CDR3 region has the DNA TGTGCCAGCAGCTCTACAGGGGGCATTCAGCCCCAGCATTTT. It encodes CASSSTGGIQPQHF.